This T cell receptor beta chain was found in a study of early T cells in non-severe SARS-CoV-2 infection. Background on the study: Sequencing targeted bulk RNA from unsorted whole blood, leaving chains unpaired. Whole-study findings and limits: Matching against VDJdb likely underestimated virus-specific expansions, favoring anti-spike CD8.

V dropped 2 bases and J dropped 5 bases, with 9 bases sitting between them. There are 13 residues in the CDR3. Per the germline V gene, CDR1 is SEHNR and CDR2 is FQNEAQ (reference sequence). Comments on this clonotype: Antigen: not known.

cDNA molecules, individually, were tagged with unique molecular identifiers. Each CDR3 protein is one row after TCRdb ran MiXCR on the 5' RACE reads. The sample has some 55,000 distinct CDR3 sequences, less than 15% seen once; the top ten hold over 2.5%. This specimen consisted of whole blood, obtained at baseline. The clonotype originates from an adult who was a healthcare worker with PCR-confirmed SARS-CoV-2 infection or an uninfected control (not recorded which). This sequence joins TRBV7-9 and TRBJ1-1; no clear D. The CDR3 spells CASSLNTGTEAFF. The CDR3, as DNA: TGTGCCAGCAGCTTAAACACGGGGACTGAAGCTTTCTTT.